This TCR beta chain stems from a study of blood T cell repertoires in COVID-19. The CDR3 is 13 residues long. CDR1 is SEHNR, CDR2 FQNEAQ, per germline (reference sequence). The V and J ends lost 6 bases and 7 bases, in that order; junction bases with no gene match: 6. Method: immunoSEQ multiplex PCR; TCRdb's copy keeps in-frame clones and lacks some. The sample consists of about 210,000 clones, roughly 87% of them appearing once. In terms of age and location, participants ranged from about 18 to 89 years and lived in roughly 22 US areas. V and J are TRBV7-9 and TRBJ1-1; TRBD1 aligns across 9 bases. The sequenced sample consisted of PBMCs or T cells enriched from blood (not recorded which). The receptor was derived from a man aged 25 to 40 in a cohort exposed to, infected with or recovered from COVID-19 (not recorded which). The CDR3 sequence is CASRTGGNIEAFF. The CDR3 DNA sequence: TGTGCCAGCAGGACAGGGGGAAATATTGAAGCTTTCTTT.